The TCR beta chain under discussion was sequenced for a study of early T cells in non-severe SARS-CoV-2 infection. cDNA molecules, individually, were tagged with unique molecular identifiers. Via MiXCR, TCRdb re-called the 5' RACE reads, giving one row per CDR3 protein. Of some 83,000 distinct CDR3 sequences detected, over 9.5% appear once; the ten largest clones hold 8% to 8.5%. The V and J ends lost 3 bases and 5 bases respectively, with 13 bases between them. Germline values: CDR1 GTSNPN, CDR2 SVGIG (reference sequence). CDR3 length: 13 amino acids. The receptor's source is an adult who was a healthcare worker with PCR-confirmed SARS-CoV-2 infection or an uninfected control (not recorded which). This sample comprised whole blood, obtained at baseline. The V gene is TRBV30, the J gene TRBJ1-1, with unresolved D. CDR3 protein: CAWRGNGLTEAFF. Here the CDR3 DNA reads TGTGCCTGGAGGGGGAACGGATTGACTGAAGCTTTCTTT.